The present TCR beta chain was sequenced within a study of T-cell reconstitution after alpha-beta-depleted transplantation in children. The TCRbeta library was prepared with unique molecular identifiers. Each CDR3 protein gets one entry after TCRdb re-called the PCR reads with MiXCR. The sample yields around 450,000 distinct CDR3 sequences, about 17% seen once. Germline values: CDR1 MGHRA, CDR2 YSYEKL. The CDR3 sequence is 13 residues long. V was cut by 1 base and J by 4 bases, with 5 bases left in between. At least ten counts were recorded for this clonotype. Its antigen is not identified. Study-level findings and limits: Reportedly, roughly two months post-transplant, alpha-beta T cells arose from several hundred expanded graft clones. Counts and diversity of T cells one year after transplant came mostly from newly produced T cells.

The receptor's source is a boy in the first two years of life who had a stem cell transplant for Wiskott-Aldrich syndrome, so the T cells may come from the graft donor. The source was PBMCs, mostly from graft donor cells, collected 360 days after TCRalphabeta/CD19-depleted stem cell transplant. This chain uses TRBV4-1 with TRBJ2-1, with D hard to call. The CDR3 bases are TGCGCCAGCAGCCAAGGGTTTTACAATGAGCAGTTCTTC. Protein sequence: CASSQGFYNEQFF.